Described below is a single T cell receptor beta chain sequence and its context. Its antigen is still unknown. No much larger clone is present one base from it, and per-base qualities are unavailable. The data stem from a study of blood T cell repertoires in COVID-19 (dated by TCRdb to the early 2020s). In the study overall: Samples from collaborators originated in the United States, Italy and Spain and spanned both the acute and convalescent phases of COVID-19. The material from the prospective study consisted of cDNA or gDNA derived from T cells, B-cell-depleted T cells, or PBMCs. Deeply sampled blood TCRbeta repertoires from subjects exposed to, actively infected with, or recovered from COVID-19 were included in the dataset. The repertoires were released in a freely available public database intended as a resource for research on the immune response to SARS-CoV-2. The samples were drawn from the first 160 participants of the ongoing ImmuneRACE study and from over a thousand subjects provided by 6 global collaborators. Nearly every sample came with metadata listing a de-identified subject ID, COVID-19 status, age in years and sex. Where available, HLA class I and class II types were obtained from metadata supplied by the sample provider rather than from assay-based typing. What the work shows at the level of the full study, not this receptor alone: The quantity of clinical and demographic metadata differed by source and by participant and was supplied without curation.

TCRbeta CDR3 regions were amplified from genomic DNA by means of the immunoSEQ Assay, a bias-controlled multiplex PCR. Per the original workflow: Within the assay, amplification of reference gene primers was used to estimate how many nucleated cells each sample contained. Sequence reads were collapsed and filtered to measure the absolute abundance of every unique TCRbeta CDR3 rearrangement. Productive Simpson clonality was computed per sample as the square root of Simpson's diversity index over productive rearrangements. Here the immuneACCESS table is served through TCRdb, limited to in-frame sequences with V and J called. Missing clones are a known gap in these copies; in checked studies unresolved V genes cover under half, and the rest lacks a known reason. V, J and clone size reflect that table, while D and trimming were determined from the DNA. The sample table lists under 200,000 clones, over 60% of them with a count of one. Approximately 8% of the sample is held by the ten biggest clonotypes.

Each collaborating institution followed its own protocols to collect whole blood in K2EDTA tubes. Collaborator samples were shipped for TCRbeta analysis as frozen whole blood, isolated PBMCs, or DNA extracted from either sample type. The receptor was isolated from a man between 60 and 75 years old with acute or convalescent COVID-19. The specimen was peripheral blood.

The CDR3 sequence is CASSLMGVTGELFF. The nucleotide sequence reads as follows: TGTGCCAGCAGCTTAATGGGAGTCACCGGGGAGCTGTTTTTT. Here the chain combines TRBV5-4 and TRBJ2-2; the D segment could be TRBD2, given 5 matching bases. The cysteine opens and the phenylalanine closes a CDR3 of 14 amino acids. Solely the CDR3 DNA is kept, with 42 bases framed from the first base. V is clipped by 2 bases and J by 4 bases, and the sequence between their germline boundaries is 9 bases long. The germline V gene (reference sequence) yields SGHNT for CDR1 and YYREEE for CDR2.